This is a list of T cell receptor beta chains from one sample in a study of siplizumab effects on memory and regulatory T cells. Profiling relied on immunoSEQ multiplex PCR, and the TCRdb table lists in-frame clones only, not all of them. The table lists approximately 100,000 clones, around 90% of them singletons, with roughly 2.6% in the top ten. Sequences were obtained from CD4+ T cells sorted from blood. These receptors were collected from a human donor in good health. Some clones in this sample may be carry-over from other donors' samples. Both conserved end residues are part of each CDR3. Fields, in order: V gene, clone size, CDR3 length, D gene, J gene, CDR3 protein, CDR3 DNA. D genes are given only for firm matches. The size entry is marked missing in some rows and otherwise reads once, few, many or a size class.

v_gene: TRBV4-1; abundance: NA; len: 15; d_gene: NA; j_gene: TRBJ2-3; CDR3aa: CASSQERQGPDTQYF; CDR3nt: TGCGCCAGCAGCCAAGAACGGCAGGGGCCAGATACGCAGTATTTT
v_gene: TRBV27; abundance: NA; len: 15; d_gene: NA; j_gene: TRBJ2-6; CDR3aa: CASSSQGSGANVLTF; CDR3nt: TGTGCCAGCAGTTCTCAGGGGTCTGGGGCCAACGTCCTGACTTTC
v_gene: TRBV4-1; abundance: NA; len: 16; d_gene: TRBD2; j_gene: TRBJ2-2; CDR3aa: CASRLSGTRNTGELFF; CDR3nt: TGCGCCAGCAGGCTCTCCGGGACTAGGAACACCGGGGAGCTGTTTTTT
v_gene: TRBV9; abundance: NA; len: 16; d_gene: NA; j_gene: TRBJ1-3; CDR3aa: CASSVDYGRSGNTIYF; CDR3nt: TGTGCCAGCAGCGTAGATTACGGCCGCTCTGGAAACACCATATATTTT
v_gene: TRBV7-9; abundance: NA; len: 18; d_gene: TRBD2; j_gene: TRBJ2-7; CDR3aa: CASSNDGGTSGHSYEQYF; CDR3nt: TGTGCCAGCAGCAATGACGGGGGGACTAGCGGGCACTCCTACGAGCAGTACTTC
v_gene: TRBV11-2; abundance: NA; len: 12; d_gene: TRBD2; j_gene: TRBJ2-1; CDR3aa: CASSLASGGQFF; CDR3nt: TGTGCCAGCAGCTTAGCTAGCGGGGGGCAGTTCTTC
v_gene: TRBV27; abundance: NA; len: 12; d_gene: NA; j_gene: TRBJ1-4; CDR3aa: CASSLSGEKLFF; CDR3nt: TGTGCCAGCAGTTTATCGGGGGAAAAACTGTTTTTT
v_gene: TRBV6-1; abundance: NA; len: 17; d_gene: TRBD1; j_gene: TRBJ1-3; CDR3aa: CASSEAINRGVRDTIYF; CDR3nt: TGTGCCAGCAGTGAAGCGATAAACAGGGGAGTGCGGGACACCATATATTTT
v_gene: TRBV5-1; abundance: NA; len: 16; d_gene: TRBD2; j_gene: TRBJ2-3; CDR3aa: CASSSRVGGNTDTQYF; CDR3nt: TGCGCCAGCAGCTCGCGAGTGGGAGGGAACACAGATACGCAGTATTTT
v_gene: TRBV4-1; abundance: NA; len: 15; d_gene: NA; j_gene: TRBJ2-3; CDR3aa: CASSQTLGRTDTQYF; CDR3nt: TGCGCCAGCAGCCAGACACTCGGTCGCACAGATACGCAGTATTTT
v_gene: TRBV18; abundance: NA; len: 14; d_gene: NA; j_gene: TRBJ2-2; CDR3aa: CASSPPRDTGELFF; CDR3nt: TGTGCCAGCTCACCACCGCGGGACACCGGGGAGCTGTTTTTT
v_gene: TRBV4-1; abundance: NA; len: 13; d_gene: NA; j_gene: TRBJ2-1; CDR3aa: CASSQVPSGEQFF; CDR3nt: TGCGCCAGCAGCCAAGTACCAAGCGGGGAGCAGTTCTTC
v_gene: TRBV27; abundance: once; len: 15; d_gene: TRBD1; j_gene: TRBJ2-7; CDR3aa: CASSPNRDRGYEQYF; CDR3nt: TGTGCCAGCAGTCCAAACCGGGACAGGGGGTACGAGCAGTACTTC
v_gene: TRBV11-1; abundance: NA; len: 12; d_gene: NA; j_gene: TRBJ1-1; CDR3aa: CASSPEGVQAFF; CDR3nt: TGTGCCAGCAGCCCCGAGGGGGTGCAAGCTTTCTTT
v_gene: TRBV25-1; abundance: NA; len: 16; d_gene: NA; j_gene: TRBJ1-1; CDR3aa: CASRALTTGGSTEAFF; CDR3nt: TGTGCCAGCCGCGCCCTTACGACAGGAGGGAGCACTGAAGCTTTCTTT
v_gene: TRBV18; abundance: once; len: 17; d_gene: NA; j_gene: TRBJ2-3; CDR3aa: CASSPSLTGMGTDTQYF; CDR3nt: TGTGCCAGCTCACCATCCCTAACAGGGATGGGGACAGATACGCAGTATTTT
v_gene: TRBV18; abundance: NA; len: 15; d_gene: TRBD2; j_gene: TRBJ2-7; CDR3aa: CASSSGTSGSYEQYF; CDR3nt: TGTGCCAGCTCAAGCGGGACTAGCGGGAGTTACGAGCAGTACTTC
v_gene: TRBV28; abundance: NA; len: 12; d_gene: NA; j_gene: TRBJ2-7; CDR3aa: CASSIPGYEQYF; CDR3nt: TGTGCCAGCAGTATACCCGGTTACGAGCAGTACTTC
v_gene: TRBV9; abundance: NA; len: 15; d_gene: TRBD2; j_gene: TRBJ2-1; CDR3aa: CASSVVLAGPSEQFF; CDR3nt: TGTGCCAGCAGCGTAGTACTAGCGGGCCCCTCCGAGCAGTTCTTC
v_gene: TRBV11-1; abundance: NA; len: 16; d_gene: TRBD2; j_gene: TRBJ2-1; CDR3aa: CASSLAGGLSYNEQFF; CDR3nt: TGTGCCAGCAGCTTAGCGGGAGGGCTCTCCTACAATGAGCAGTTCTTC
v_gene: TRBV29-1; abundance: NA; len: 11; d_gene: NA; j_gene: TRBJ2-1; CDR3aa: CSGAPGFEQFF; CDR3nt: TGCAGCGGAGCCCCCGGTTTTGAGCAGTTCTTC
v_gene: TRBV4-1; abundance: NA; len: 14; d_gene: NA; j_gene: TRBJ2-1; CDR3aa: CASSQARDSGEQFF; CDR3nt: TGCGCCAGCAGCCAAGCCCGGGACTCTGGTGAGCAGTTCTTC
v_gene: TRBV9; abundance: NA; len: 15; d_gene: TRBD1; j_gene: TRBJ1-2; CDR3aa: CASSVDSGGEIGYTF; CDR3nt: TGTGCCAGCAGCGTAGACTCAGGGGGCGAGATCGGCTACACCTTC
v_gene: TRBV6-1; abundance: NA; len: 16; d_gene: TRBD1; j_gene: TRBJ2-7; CDR3aa: CASSEVSGRGRYEQYF; CDR3nt: TGTGCCAGCAGTGAAGTATCGGGCAGGGGGCGTTACGAGCAGTACTTC
v_gene: TRBV18; abundance: NA; len: 13; d_gene: NA; j_gene: TRBJ2-7; CDR3aa: CASSGGHGYEQYF; CDR3nt: TGTGCCAGCTCAGGAGGACATGGCTACGAGCAGTACTTC
v_gene: TRBV19; abundance: few; len: 13; d_gene: NA; j_gene: TRBJ1-1; CDR3aa: CASSTQADTEAFF; CDR3nt: TGTGCCAGTAGTACTCAGGCGGACACTGAAGCTTTCTTT
v_gene: TRBV5-1; abundance: once; len: 14; d_gene: NA; j_gene: TRBJ2-2; CDR3aa: CASSAMATSGELFF; CDR3nt: TGCGCCAGCAGCGCCATGGCCACGTCCGGGGAGCTGTTTTTT
v_gene: TRBV2; abundance: NA; len: 16; d_gene: NA; j_gene: TRBJ2-1; CDR3aa: CASRPRPISSYNEQFF; CDR3nt: TGTGCCAGCAGACCCCGACCAATTAGCTCCTACAATGAGCAGTTCTTC
v_gene: TRBV7-2; abundance: NA; len: 17; d_gene: TRBD2; j_gene: TRBJ2-7; CDR3aa: CASSTRPPGTSGYEQYF; CDR3nt: TGTGCCAGCAGCACCCGACCTCCCGGGACTAGCGGTTACGAGCAGTACTTC
v_gene: TRBV11-2; abundance: once; len: 15; d_gene: NA; j_gene: TRBJ2-5; CDR3aa: CASSPSQGGPETQYF; CDR3nt: TGTGCCAGCAGCCCCTCCCAAGGAGGTCCAGAGACCCAGTACTTC
v_gene: TRBV7-9; abundance: NA; len: 16; d_gene: TRBD2; j_gene: TRBJ2-1; CDR3aa: CASTRLAGGSYNEQFF; CDR3nt: TGTGCCAGCACCCGCTTAGCGGGGGGCTCCTACAATGAGCAGTTCTTC
v_gene: TRBV4-1; abundance: few; len: 13; d_gene: NA; j_gene: TRBJ1-1; CDR3aa: CASSQVGAPRAFF; CDR3nt: TGCGCCAGCAGCCAAGTGGGGGCTCCGAGAGCTTTCTTT
v_gene: TRBV6-5; abundance: NA; len: 13; d_gene: NA; j_gene: TRBJ2-7; CDR3aa: CASRPGSSYEQYF; CDR3nt: TGTGCCAGCCGCCCCGGGAGCTCCTACGAGCAGTACTTC
v_gene: TRBV27; abundance: NA; len: 9; d_gene: NA; j_gene: TRBJ2-3; CDR3aa: CASSDTQYF; CDR3nt: TGTGCCAGCAGTGATACGCAGTATTTT
v_gene: TRBV10-3; abundance: NA; len: 17; d_gene: TRBD2; j_gene: TRBJ2-1; CDR3aa: CAISESTSSGSNNEQFF; CDR3nt: TGTGCCATCAGTGAGTCGACTTCAAGCGGGAGTAACAATGAGCAGTTCTTC
v_gene: TRBV27; abundance: once; len: 15; d_gene: NA; j_gene: TRBJ2-3; CDR3aa: CASSLWSFPTDTQYF; CDR3nt: TGTGCCAGCAGTTTATGGTCTTTCCCCACAGATACGCAGTATTTT
v_gene: TRBV5-5; abundance: NA; len: 17; d_gene: NA; j_gene: TRBJ1-5; CDR3aa: CASSLTAVRLGNQPQHF; CDR3nt: TGTGCCAGCAGCCTCACAGCGGTGCGACTCGGCAATCAGCCCCAGCATTTT
v_gene: TRBV7-9; abundance: NA; len: 14; d_gene: TRBD1; j_gene: TRBJ2-7; CDR3aa: CASSRRTGGYEQYF; CDR3nt: TGTGCCAGCAGCCGGCGGACAGGGGGCTACGAGCAGTACTTC
v_gene: TRBV9; abundance: NA; len: 12; d_gene: TRBD2; j_gene: TRBJ2-1; CDR3aa: CASSGLAGEQFF; CDR3nt: TGTGCCAGCAGCGGACTAGCGGGTGAGCAGTTCTTC
v_gene: TRBV18; abundance: NA; len: 12; d_gene: NA; j_gene: TRBJ1-2; CDR3aa: CASFSDGYGYTF; CDR3nt: TGTGCCAGCTTTTCGGACGGTTATGGCTACACCTTC
v_gene: TRBV28; abundance: NA; len: 13; d_gene: TRBD1; j_gene: TRBJ2-5; CDR3aa: CASRTGPEETQYF; CDR3nt: TGTGCCAGCAGGACAGGGCCGGAGGAGACCCAGTACTTC
v_gene: TRBV6-6; abundance: once; len: 16; d_gene: TRBD2; j_gene: TRBJ2-5; CDR3aa: CASSYSKGGSEETQYF; CDR3nt: TGTGCCAGCAGTTACTCGAAGGGCGGGAGCGAAGAGACCCAGTACTTC
v_gene: TRBV14; abundance: NA; len: 13; d_gene: NA; j_gene: TRBJ1-2; CDR3aa: CASSPTGPPGYTF; CDR3nt: TGTGCCAGCAGCCCTACAGGCCCCCCTGGCTACACCTTC
v_gene: TRBV14; abundance: NA; len: 14; d_gene: NA; j_gene: TRBJ2-2; CDR3aa: CASSQDIGTGELFF; CDR3nt: TGTGCCAGCAGCCAAGATATCGGCACCGGGGAGCTGTTTTTT